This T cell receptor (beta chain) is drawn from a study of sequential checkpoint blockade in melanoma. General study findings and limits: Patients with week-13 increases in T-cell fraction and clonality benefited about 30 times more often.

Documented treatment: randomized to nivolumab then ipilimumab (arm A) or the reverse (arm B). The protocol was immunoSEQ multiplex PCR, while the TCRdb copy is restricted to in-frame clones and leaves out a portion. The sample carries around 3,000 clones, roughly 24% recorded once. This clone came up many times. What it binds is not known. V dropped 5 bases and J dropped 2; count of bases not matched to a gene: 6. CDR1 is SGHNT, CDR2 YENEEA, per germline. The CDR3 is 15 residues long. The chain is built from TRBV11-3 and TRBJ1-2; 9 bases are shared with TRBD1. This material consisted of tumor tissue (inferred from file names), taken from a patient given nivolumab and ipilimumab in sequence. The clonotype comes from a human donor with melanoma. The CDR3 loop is CASSAPGQGNYGYTF. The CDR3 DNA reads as TGTGCCAGCAGCGCCCCGGGACAGGGAAACTATGGCTACACCTTC. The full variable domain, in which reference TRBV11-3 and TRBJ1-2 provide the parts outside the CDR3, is EAGVVQSPRYKIIEKKQPVAFWCNPISGHNTLYWYLQNLGQGPELLIRYENEEAVDDSQLPKDRFSAERLKGVDSTLKIQPAELGDSAVYLCASSAPGQGNYGYTFGSGTRLTVV.